These T cell receptor beta chains were read from a single sample in a study of low-dose radiotherapy and immunotherapy resistance in tumors. TCRdb ran MiXCR on the reads and lists one entry per CDR3 protein. The sample includes fewer than 90,000 distinct CDR3 sequences, less than 40% of them seen just once. The sequenced sample was PBMCs, obtained before treatment. Receptor source: a female donor with ovarian cancer. The CDR3 runs from the conserved cysteine through the conserved F or W. A D gene is named only where the DNA matches it firmly. Only part of the rows carry a size: once, few, many, or a class if the clone is expanded.

V gene	CDR3 length	clone size	J gene	D gene	CDR3 DNA	CDR3 protein
TRBV28	15	NA	TRBJ2-7	NA	TGTGCCAGCAGTTTTTTGGGGGAGAGCTCCTACGAGCAGTACTTC	CASSFLGESSYEQYF
TRBV30	14	NA	TRBJ2-3	NA	TGTGCCTGGAGAGGAGGGATTAGCACAGATACGCAGTATTTT	CAWRGGISTDTQYF
TRBV4-1	16	many	TRBJ1-1	TRBD1	TGCGCCAGCAGCCTTCCGGGACAGGGGGCGCGGACTGAAGCTTTCTTT	CASSLPGQGARTEAFF
TRBV7-8	12	many	TRBJ2-1	NA	TGTGCCAGCAGCCGGTCGGTCAATGAGCAGTTCTTC	CASSRSVNEQFF
TRBV29-1	11	many	TRBJ2-7	NA	TGCAGCGTCCGGGACTCTGACGAGCAGTACTTC	CSVRDSDEQYF
TRBV7-2	14	many	TRBJ1-2	TRBD1	TGTGCCAGCAGCCTGGGACAGGGAAACTATGGCTACACCTTC	CASSLGQGNYGYTF
TRBV5-1	15	NA	TRBJ2-7	TRBD1	TGCGCCAGCAGCTCTAATGTGGGACAGGGATCCGAGCAGTACTTC	CASSSNVGQGSEQYF
TRBV6-2/TRBV6-3	12	many	TRBJ2-7	NA	TGTGCCAGCAGTGAACTGGAATACGAGCAGTACTTC	CASSELEYEQYF
TRBV19	14	many	TRBJ2-2	NA	TGTGCCAGTAGTGGAGCAGGACCCACCGGGGAGCTGTTTTTT	CASSGAGPTGELFF
TRBV9	15	NA	TRBJ2-1	NA	TGTGCCAGCAGCGTCCGGGACTCCCTCTACAATGAGCAGTTCTTC	CASSVRDSLYNEQFF
TRBV10-3	15	many	TRBJ2-1	NA	TGTGCCATCAGTGATTATTCGGGAACACACAATGAGCAGTTCTTC	CAISDYSGTHNEQFF
TRBV5-6	17	NA	TRBJ2-7	NA	TGTGCCAGCAGCTTGGAAGGCAAGGGACTCCCGATATACGAGCAGTACTTC	CASSLEGKGLPIYEQYF
TRBV5-4	14	few	TRBJ1-2	NA	TGTGCCAGCAGCTTGGAGGGTCTGAGAGATGGCTACACCTTC	CASSLEGLRDGYTF
TRBV29-1	13	many	TRBJ1-2	NA	TGCAGCGTTACTGTGGGAGGTAACTATGGCTACACCTTC	CSVTVGGNYGYTF
TRBV28	15	NA	TRBJ1-3	TRBD1	TGTGCCAGCAGTGGGACAGGGAGCTCTGGAAACACCATATATTTT	CASSGTGSSGNTIYF
TRBV24-1	17	few	TRBJ1-2	NA	TGTGCCACCAGTGATTCGTCTGTGGGGTTCAGGATTAATGGCTACACCTTC	CATSDSSVGFRINGYTF
TRBV28	14	NA	TRBJ2-7	NA	TGTGCCAGCAGTCCCCGACCGGGACCCTACGAGCAGTACTTC	CASSPRPGPYEQYF
TRBV6-5	13	few	TRBJ1-5	TRBD1	TGTGCCAGCAGTGACAGGGGAACCCAGCCCCAGCATTTT	CASSDRGTQPQHF
TRBV5-4	14	many	TRBJ2-5	NA	TGTGCCAGCAGCCGTTCCGGGCGACAAGAGACCCAGTACTTC	CASSRSGRQETQYF
TRBV30	13	many	TRBJ1-2	NA	TGTGCCTGGAGTGTACCAGCGGTCTATGGCTACACCTTC	CAWSVPAVYGYTF
TRBV13	13	many	TRBJ2-5	TRBD1	TGTGCCAGCAGTCGGGGACAGGAAGAGACCCAGTACTTC	CASSRGQEETQYF
TRBV2	14	many	TRBJ2-3	NA	TGTGCCAGCAGTGGGGTAATTGGCACAGATACGCAGTATTTT	CASSGVIGTDTQYF
TRBV28	17	many	TRBJ2-1	TRBD1	TGTGCCAGCAGTTTAATTTTTGGACAGGGGGCCGGCAATGAGCAGTTCTTC	CASSLIFGQGAGNEQFF
TRBV6-6	14	many	TRBJ1-4	TRBD1	TGTGCCAGCAGTGGGACAGGGGGGGGTGAAAAACTGTTTTTT	CASSGTGGGEKLFF
TRBV20-1	16	NA	TRBJ2-2	TRBD2	TGCAGTGCTAATAGTCCGGGACTAGTCGGGGTCGGGGAGCTGTTTTTT	CSANSPGLVGVGELFF
TRBV2	13	many	TRBJ2-3	NA	TGTGCCAGCGGGGGGACGACCACAGATACGCAGTATTTT	CASGGTTTDTQYF
TRBV7-8	15	many	TRBJ2-7	TRBD1	TGTGCCAGCAGCTCCCCGGACAGGGGGAGACACGAGCAGTACTTC	CASSSPDRGRHEQYF
TRBV14	19	NA	TRBJ2-2	NA	TGTGCCAGCAGCCAAGATCGAGGGGGACCGGACGGCTTCACCGGGGAGCTGTTTTTT	CASSQDRGGPDGFTGELFF
TRBV15	16	once	TRBJ1-4	TRBD1	TGTGTCAGCACCGGGACAGGGTGGTTAGATTCCGAAAAACTGTTTTTT	CVSTGTGWLDSEKLFF
TRBV30	13	many	TRBJ1-2	NA	TGTGCCTGGAGTGTACGAGGCTACTATGGCTACACCTTC	CAWSVRGYYGYTF
TRBV25-1	13	NA	TRBJ1-1	NA	TGTGCCAGCAGTGATGCAGGGCGTACTGAAGCTTTCTTT	CASSDAGRTEAFF